Listed below are T cell receptor beta chains from one sample, sequenced in a study of cytomegalovirus exposure and HLA in healthy donors. Sequenced by immunoSEQ multiplex PCR; TCRdb stores in-frame clones only, minus some. The data contain 120,000 or so clones, roughly 89% of them singletons. Sequenced material: PBMCs. The receptors shown here come from a woman in her late teens or twenties in good health and CMV-seronegative. Both conserved end residues are part of each CDR3. The D gene is left open where the match is weak. Size tells how often a clone was seen (once, few, many) or the class of an expanded clone, and some rows leave it out.

d_call: TRBD1; j_call: TRBJ1-2; clone_size: .; v_call: TRBV11-2; cdr3_aa: CASSLETGDFGYTF; cdr3_nt: TGTGCCAGCAGCTTAGAGACAGGGGATTTTGGCTACACCTTC
d_call: .; j_call: TRBJ1-1; clone_size: .; v_call: TRBV4-1; cdr3_aa: CASSQAPGGNTEAFF; cdr3_nt: TGCGCCAGCAGCCAGGCCCCGGGGGGGAACACTGAAGCTTTCTTT
d_call: TRBD1; j_call: TRBJ2-7; clone_size: .; v_call: TRBV7-6; cdr3_aa: CASSSGSEGGARREQYF; cdr3_nt: TGTGCCAGCAGCTCCGGCTCCGAAGGGGGCGCGCGGAGAGAGCAGTACTTC
d_call: .; j_call: TRBJ1-2; clone_size: .; v_call: TRBV6-5; cdr3_aa: CASSYLGALNYGYTF; cdr3_nt: TGTGCCAGCAGTTACCTCGGTGCCCTTAACTATGGCTACACCTTC
d_call: TRBD1; j_call: TRBJ2-7; clone_size: .; v_call: TRBV5-8; cdr3_aa: CASSPRTGGTEQYF; cdr3_nt: TGTGCCAGCAGCCCCCGGACAGGGGGCACCGAGCAGTACTTC
d_call: .; j_call: TRBJ2-7; clone_size: .; v_call: TRBV7-2; cdr3_aa: CASSLGGVARGHEQYF; cdr3_nt: TGTGCCAGCAGCTTAGGGGGGGTAGCCAGAGGCCACGAGCAGTACTTC
d_call: TRBD2; j_call: TRBJ2-7; clone_size: .; v_call: TRBV4-1; cdr3_aa: CASSQGTSAYEQYF; cdr3_nt: TGCGCCAGCAGCCAAGGGACTAGCGCCTACGAGCAGTACTTC
d_call: .; j_call: TRBJ1-1; clone_size: .; v_call: TRBV29-1; cdr3_aa: CSVAKGLGQAFF; cdr3_nt: TGCAGCGTTGCAAAGGGGTTGGGGCAGGCTTTCTTT
d_call: .; j_call: TRBJ1-1; clone_size: .; v_call: TRBV11-2; cdr3_aa: CASRRVLTGTNTEAFF; cdr3_nt: TGTGCCAGCAGGAGAGTTCTTACAGGAACTAACACTGAAGCTTTCTTT
d_call: .; j_call: TRBJ1-1; clone_size: .; v_call: TRBV19; cdr3_aa: CASSIPQLGYTEAFF; cdr3_nt: TGTGCCAGTAGTATACCCCAGCTCGGGTACACTGAAGCTTTCTTT
d_call: .; j_call: TRBJ1-4; clone_size: .; v_call: TRBV6-1; cdr3_aa: CASSDTATNEKLFF; cdr3_nt: TGTGCCAGCAGTGACACTGCAACTAATGAAAAACTGTTTTTT
d_call: .; j_call: TRBJ1-2; clone_size: .; v_call: TRBV6-6; cdr3_aa: CASSSDTVLNNGYTF; cdr3_nt: TGTGCCAGCAGTTCGGACACGGTCCTCAATAATGGCTACACCTTC
d_call: .; j_call: TRBJ2-1; clone_size: few; v_call: TRBV7-9; cdr3_aa: CASSLARGKYNEQFF; cdr3_nt: TGTGCCAGCAGCTTAGCACGCGGGAAGTACAATGAGCAGTTCTTC
d_call: TRBD2; j_call: TRBJ2-3; clone_size: .; v_call: TRBV5-1; cdr3_aa: CASSFSSRSGVSTDTQYF; cdr3_nt: TGCGCCAGCAGCTTCTCTTCGAGGAGCGGGGTCAGCACAGATACGCAGTATTTT
d_call: .; j_call: TRBJ2-7; clone_size: .; v_call: TRBV6-5; cdr3_aa: CASSYSNRARTYEQYF; cdr3_nt: TGTGCCAGCAGTTACTCCAACAGGGCCAGAACCTACGAGCAGTACTTC
d_call: .; j_call: TRBJ1-4; clone_size: .; v_call: TRBV7-2; cdr3_aa: CASSPYATNEKLFF; cdr3_nt: TGTGCCAGCAGCCCTTATGCAACTAATGAAAAACTGTTTTTT
d_call: TRBD1; j_call: TRBJ2-7; clone_size: once; v_call: TRBV7-2; cdr3_aa: CASSLAGAGGSGEYF; cdr3_nt: TGTGCCAGCAGCTTGGCCGGGGCAGGGGGCTCCGGGGAGTACTTC
d_call: TRBD2; j_call: TRBJ2-5; clone_size: .; v_call: TRBV11-2; cdr3_aa: CASSLGLAGETQYF; cdr3_nt: TGTGCCAGCAGCTTAGGACTAGCGGGAGAGACCCAGTACTTC
d_call: .; j_call: TRBJ2-3; clone_size: once; v_call: TRBV28; cdr3_aa: CASSSTTARTTDTQYF; cdr3_nt: TGTGCCAGCAGTTCAACGACAGCGAGGACGACAGATACGCAGTATTTT
d_call: TRBD1; j_call: TRBJ1-4; clone_size: .; v_call: TRBV19; cdr3_aa: CASLGQVIRGNEKLFF; cdr3_nt: TGTGCCAGCCTCGGACAGGTAATAAGGGGTAATGAAAAACTGTTTTTT
d_call: .; j_call: TRBJ1-2; clone_size: .; v_call: TRBV28; cdr3_aa: CASRGEGRGYGYTF; cdr3_nt: TGTGCCAGCAGGGGGGAGGGTCGAGGCTATGGCTACACCTTC
d_call: TRBD1; j_call: TRBJ2-1; clone_size: .; v_call: TRBV5-1; cdr3_aa: CASSLTRDRGTYNEQFF; cdr3_nt: TGCGCCAGCAGCTTAACGCGGGACAGGGGAACCTACAATGAGCAGTTCTTC
d_call: .; j_call: TRBJ2-7; clone_size: .; v_call: TRBV28; cdr3_aa: CASSLSGVGTYEQYF; cdr3_nt: TGTGCCAGCAGTTTATCAGGGGTCGGAACCTACGAGCAGTACTTC
d_call: TRBD2; j_call: TRBJ2-7; clone_size: .; v_call: TRBV11-2; cdr3_aa: CASSFGTSSDF; cdr3_nt: TGTGCCAGCAGCTTCGGGACTAGCAGCGATTTC
d_call: TRBD1; j_call: TRBJ2-7; clone_size: .; v_call: TRBV12-5; cdr3_aa: CASGSPPGTGTHEQYF; cdr3_nt: TGTGCTAGTGGCTCTCCTCCCGGGACAGGGACCCACGAGCAGTACTTC
d_call: .; j_call: TRBJ1-1; clone_size: .; v_call: TRBV10-3; cdr3_aa: CAISEWTDKRRTEAFF; cdr3_nt: TGTGCCATCAGTGAGTGGACAGACAAGAGGAGGACTGAAGCTTTCTTT
d_call: TRBD2; j_call: TRBJ2-6; clone_size: .; v_call: TRBV7-9; cdr3_aa: CASSFPSGSGSGANVLTF; cdr3_nt: TGTGCCAGCAGCTTCCCTAGCGGGTCTGGCTCTGGGGCCAACGTCCTGACTTTC
d_call: TRBD1; j_call: TRBJ1-5; clone_size: .; v_call: TRBV25-1; cdr3_aa: CASSATGAVQPQHF; cdr3_nt: TGTGCCAGCAGTGCTACAGGGGCGGTTCAGCCCCAGCATTTT
d_call: TRBD2; j_call: TRBJ2-5; clone_size: .; v_call: TRBV5-1; cdr3_aa: CASSPGTSGQETQYF; cdr3_nt: TGCGCCAGCAGCCCCGGGACTAGCGGCCAAGAGACCCAGTACTTC
d_call: .; j_call: TRBJ2-3; clone_size: .; v_call: TRBV21-1; cdr3_aa: CASSKGGTGVNTQYF; cdr3_nt: TGTGCCAGCAGCAAAGGCGGGACAGGGGTAAATACGCAGTATTTT
d_call: TRBD1; j_call: TRBJ2-7; clone_size: .; v_call: TRBV5-1; cdr3_aa: CASRPDRAYEQYF; cdr3_nt: TGCGCCAGCAGACCCGACAGGGCCTACGAGCAGTACTTC
d_call: TRBD1; j_call: TRBJ1-2; clone_size: .; v_call: TRBV27; cdr3_aa: CASSFGQGAHYGYTF; cdr3_nt: TGTGCCAGCAGTTTCGGACAGGGGGCCCACTATGGCTACACCTTC
d_call: TRBD2; j_call: TRBJ2-1; clone_size: .; v_call: TRBV4-1; cdr3_aa: CASSQAVTSGAKSYNEQFF; cdr3_nt: TGCGCCAGCAGCCAAGCTGTTACTAGCGGGGCGAAATCCTACAATGAGCAGTTCTTC
d_call: .; j_call: TRBJ1-1; clone_size: .; v_call: TRBV9; cdr3_aa: CASSVNRDRYTEAFF; cdr3_nt: TGTGCCAGCAGCGTTAATCGCGACAGGTACACTGAAGCTTTCTTT
d_call: .; j_call: TRBJ1-2; clone_size: few; v_call: TRBV5-1; cdr3_aa: CASGVREGYGYTF; cdr3_nt: TGCGCCAGCGGCGTTCGGGAAGGGTATGGCTACACCTTC
d_call: TRBD1; j_call: TRBJ1-2; clone_size: .; v_call: TRBV19; cdr3_aa: CASSERTGWNGYTF; cdr3_nt: TGTGCCAGTAGTGAAAGGACAGGGTGGAATGGCTACACCTTC
d_call: .; j_call: TRBJ2-2; clone_size: .; v_call: TRBV2; cdr3_aa: CASSYEQTGELFF; cdr3_nt: TGTGCCAGCAGTTACGAACAGACCGGGGAGCTGTTTTTT
d_call: TRBD2; j_call: TRBJ2-7; clone_size: few; v_call: TRBV6-1; cdr3_aa: CASRYGTTGNEQYF; cdr3_nt: TGTGCCAGCAGATACGGGACTACCGGAAACGAGCAGTACTTC
d_call: TRBD1; j_call: TRBJ1-5; clone_size: medium-sized; v_call: TRBV6-5; cdr3_aa: CASSYQGQINQPQHF; cdr3_nt: TGTGCCAGCAGTTATCAGGGACAGATCAATCAGCCCCAGCATTTT
d_call: TRBD2; j_call: TRBJ2-1; clone_size: .; v_call: TRBV28; cdr3_aa: CASSLSGLAGDYNEQFF; cdr3_nt: TGTGCCAGCAGTTTATCCGGACTAGCGGGAGACTACAATGAGCAGTTCTTC
d_call: .; j_call: TRBJ1-3; clone_size: .; v_call: TRBV5-4; cdr3_aa: CASSLGSGSGNTIYF; cdr3_nt: TGTGCCAGCAGCTTGGGATCGGGGTCTGGAAACACCATATATTTT
d_call: TRBD1; j_call: TRBJ2-5; clone_size: .; v_call: TRBV6-5; cdr3_aa: CASSLQGARETQYF; cdr3_nt: TGTGCCAGCAGTTTACAGGGGGCTAGGGAGACCCAGTACTTC
d_call: .; j_call: TRBJ2-7; clone_size: .; v_call: TRBV7-9; cdr3_aa: CASSLGRSSYEQYF; cdr3_nt: TGTGCCAGCAGCTTAGGGAGGAGCTCCTACGAGCAGTACTTC
d_call: .; j_call: TRBJ2-1; clone_size: .; v_call: TRBV9; cdr3_aa: CASSVVSGEQFF; cdr3_nt: TGTGCCAGCAGCGTAGTCAGCGGGGAGCAGTTCTTC
d_call: .; j_call: TRBJ2-3; clone_size: .; v_call: TRBV9; cdr3_aa: CASSVGGGQDTQYF; cdr3_nt: TGTGCCAGCAGCGTAGGTGGAGGTCAGGATACGCAGTATTTT
d_call: .; j_call: TRBJ1-1; clone_size: .; v_call: TRBV19; cdr3_aa: CASSIGGRGTEAFF; cdr3_nt: TGTGCCAGTAGTATCGGGGGGAGAGGAACTGAAGCTTTCTTT
d_call: .; j_call: TRBJ2-1; clone_size: once; v_call: TRBV19; cdr3_aa: CASSGPMVTLGRSSYNEQFF; cdr3_nt: TGTGCCAGTAGTGGCCCCATGGTCACCCTTGGGCGAAGCTCCTACAATGAGCAGTTCTTC
d_call: TRBD2; j_call: TRBJ2-1; clone_size: .; v_call: TRBV28; cdr3_aa: CASSASGGLNEQFF; cdr3_nt: TGTGCCAGCAGTGCTAGCGGGGGGCTGAATGAGCAGTTCTTC
d_call: TRBD1; j_call: TRBJ2-7; clone_size: .; v_call: TRBV27; cdr3_aa: CASSLGGTGFHEQYF; cdr3_nt: TGTGCCAGCAGTTTAGGAGGGACAGGGTTCCACGAGCAGTACTTC